The clone carrying this T cell receptor beta chain was recorded once. The antigen remains undetermined. Sequencing was performed with immunoSEQ multiplex PCR; in TCRdb, only in-frame clones are kept and a portion is missing. The profile shows a few million clones, around 95% of them singletons. This specimen comes from a study of shared clonotypes between healthy human individuals. Findings of the study overall: Compared with memory subsets, naive subsets generally had larger estimated richness.

Input material: naive CD4+ T cells sorted from blood. Subset: CD45RA+ positively selected. This TCR came from a man aged 18 to 30 in good health.

The CDR3 sequence: CASSQQGTVQPQHF. The CDR3 nucleotides read TGCGCCAGCAGCCAACAGGGGACCGTTCAGCCCCAGCATTTT. This rearrangement joins TRBV4-1 to TRBJ1-5, with D perhaps TRBD1 (6 bases). CDR1 and CDR2 (germline): MGHRA, YSYEKL. Between the trimmed V and J ends, which lost 2 bases and 6 bases, there was a span of 11 bases. The CDR3 spans 14 residues.